The rows below give T cell receptor beta chains drawn from one sample of a study of T cells in Graves' hyperthyroidism and ophthalmopathy. TCRdb used MiXCR to reprocess the multiplex PCR reads, holding one entry per CDR3 protein. The repertoire holds fewer than 650,000 distinct CDR3 sequences, with 13% to 15% as singletons. The sequenced sample consisted of blood. The origin of the receptors is a young woman with Graves' ophthalmopathy. Each CDR3 is given with its conserved first and last residue. Each record gives: clone size, V gene, J gene, D gene, CDR3 DNA, CDR3 protein. D genes are given only for firm matches. Rows give clone size only sometimes, using once, few, many, or a class for an expanded clone.

clone_size: many; v_call: TRBV28; j_call: TRBJ2-7; d_call: .; cdr3_nt: TGTGCCAGCAGTTACCCGGACAGACCTGAGCAGTACTTC; cdr3_aa: CASSYPDRPEQYF
clone_size: many; v_call: TRBV6-1; j_call: TRBJ2-3; d_call: .; cdr3_nt: TGTGCCAGCTGTAGCTTGCGCCGTGGCACAGATACGCAGTATTTT; cdr3_aa: CASCSLRRGTDTQYF
clone_size: .; v_call: TRBV12-3/TRBV12-4; j_call: TRBJ2-4; d_call: .; cdr3_nt: TGTGCCAGCAGATCCATCAAAAACATTCAGTACTTC; cdr3_aa: CASRSIKNIQYF
clone_size: .; v_call: TRBV7-3; j_call: TRBJ2-3; d_call: .; cdr3_nt: TGTGCCAGCAGCCCTAGGGGCGGCTCGGGAGATACGCAGTATTTT; cdr3_aa: CASSPRGGSGDTQYF
clone_size: .; v_call: TRBV12-3/TRBV12-4; j_call: TRBJ2-2; d_call: TRBD1; cdr3_nt: TGTGCCAGCAGTGGGGGACCGGGACAGAGCGGGGAGCTGTTTTTT; cdr3_aa: CASSGGPGQSGELFF
clone_size: .; v_call: TRBV10-3; j_call: TRBJ1-2; d_call: .; cdr3_nt: TGTGCCATCAGTCCCGACATAGGCCCTGGCTACACCTTC; cdr3_aa: CAISPDIGPGYTF
clone_size: .; v_call: TRBV7-9; j_call: TRBJ2-7; d_call: TRBD2; cdr3_nt: TGTGCCAGCGTAGCGGGAGCTAACTACGAGCAGTACTTC; cdr3_aa: CASVAGANYEQYF
clone_size: many; v_call: TRBV12-3/TRBV12-4; j_call: TRBJ2-1; d_call: .; cdr3_nt: TGTGCCAGCAGTTTCAGGTATGAGCAGTTCTTC; cdr3_aa: CASSFRYEQFF
clone_size: .; v_call: TRBV19; j_call: TRBJ2-2; d_call: .; cdr3_nt: TGTGCCAGTAGTATAAGGCTACTGACCGGGGAGCTGTTTTTT; cdr3_aa: CASSIRLLTGELFF
clone_size: many; v_call: TRBV20-1; j_call: TRBJ2-7; d_call: TRBD2; cdr3_nt: TGCAGTGCTGCCTCTAGCGGGAGGGCTTACGAGCAGTACTTC; cdr3_aa: CSAASSGRAYEQYF
clone_size: .; v_call: TRBV30; j_call: TRBJ2-1; d_call: TRBD2; cdr3_nt: TGTGCCTGCCGGACTAGCGGGAGGATCCCCCGACAGCAGTTCTTC; cdr3_aa: CACRTSGRIPRQQFF
clone_size: .; v_call: TRBV20-1; j_call: TRBJ1-4; d_call: .; cdr3_nt: TGCAGTGGGGGGAATGAAAAACTGTTTTTT; cdr3_aa: CSGGNEKLFF
clone_size: many; v_call: TRBV20-1; j_call: TRBJ2-1; d_call: TRBD1; cdr3_nt: TGCAGTGCTGATCTCACAGGGGGCAATGAGCAGTTCTTC; cdr3_aa: CSADLTGGNEQFF
clone_size: many; v_call: TRBV30; j_call: TRBJ1-2; d_call: .; cdr3_nt: TGTGCCTGGAGTGCGGGGGACTATGGCTACACCTTC; cdr3_aa: CAWSAGDYGYTF
clone_size: .; v_call: TRBV6-1; j_call: TRBJ2-5; d_call: TRBD1; cdr3_nt: TGTGCCAGCACCTTCCGCCGGAACAGGGGGCTCGGTGAGACCCAGTACTTC; cdr3_aa: CASTFRRNRGLGETQYF
clone_size: .; v_call: TRBV6-1; j_call: TRBJ1-2; d_call: TRBD1; cdr3_nt: TGTGCCAGCAGTGAAACAGGGGGCTCTGGCTACACCTTC; cdr3_aa: CASSETGGSGYTF
clone_size: many; v_call: TRBV6-2/TRBV6-3; j_call: TRBJ1-2; d_call: .; cdr3_nt: TGTGCCAGCACTCCAAGGGGCCCAGCTAACTATGGCTACACCTTC; cdr3_aa: CASTPRGPANYGYTF
clone_size: .; v_call: TRBV5-6; j_call: TRBJ2-6; d_call: TRBD1; cdr3_nt: TGTGCCAGCAGCTCCCCCGGGACAGGGAACTCTGGGGCCAACGTCCTGACTTTC; cdr3_aa: CASSSPGTGNSGANVLTF
clone_size: .; v_call: TRBV7-9; j_call: TRBJ2-3; d_call: TRBD2; cdr3_nt: TGTGCCAGCAGAGGCGGGAGGACAGATACGCAGTATTTT; cdr3_aa: CASRGGRTDTQYF
clone_size: .; v_call: TRBV11-1; j_call: TRBJ2-2; d_call: TRBD2; cdr3_nt: TGCGCCAGCAGCTTGCTTTCCCAGGGACTAGCCGCCACCGGGGGGCTGTTTTTT; cdr3_aa: CASSLLSQGLAATGGLFF
clone_size: few; v_call: TRBV7-9; j_call: TRBJ2-1; d_call: .; cdr3_nt: TGTGCCAGCAGCACGGGCTCAAAAGAGTTCTTC; cdr3_aa: CASSTGSKEFF
clone_size: many; v_call: TRBV30; j_call: TRBJ2-1; d_call: TRBD2; cdr3_nt: TGTGCCTGGAGTCTCGGGACTAGCGGGAGGGTATACAATGAGCAGTTCTTC; cdr3_aa: CAWSLGTSGRVYNEQFF
clone_size: .; v_call: TRBV20-1; j_call: TRBJ2-1; d_call: .; cdr3_nt: TGCAGTGCTAGGAGACTAGTAGAGGGAATATTTTACAATGAGCAGTTCTTC; cdr3_aa: CSARRLVEGIFYNEQFF
clone_size: .; v_call: TRBV19; j_call: TRBJ2-1; d_call: TRBD2; cdr3_nt: TGTGCCAGTAGTATCCTCAGGACTAGCGGGAACAATGAGCAGTTCTTC; cdr3_aa: CASSILRTSGNNEQFF
clone_size: .; v_call: TRBV5-1; j_call: TRBJ1-6; d_call: .; cdr3_nt: TGCGCCAGCAGCTTGGAAGCCGCCATTAATAATTCACCCCTCCACTTT; cdr3_aa: CASSLEAAINNSPLHF
clone_size: few; v_call: TRBV20-1; j_call: TRBJ1-5; d_call: .; cdr3_nt: TGCAGTGCTAGAGATAAATCCCGACAGGTCGGCAATCAGCCCCAGCATTTT; cdr3_aa: CSARDKSRQVGNQPQHF
clone_size: .; v_call: TRBV7-9; j_call: TRBJ2-5; d_call: .; cdr3_nt: TGTGCCAGCAGCCGGAGAGACAGGCTGGTGGAGACCCAGTACTTC; cdr3_aa: CASSRRDRLVETQYF
clone_size: .; v_call: TRBV27; j_call: TRBJ2-7; d_call: .; cdr3_nt: TGTGCCAGCAGTTCTGCGAGGGGTACCGCCTACGAGCAGTACTTC; cdr3_aa: CASSSARGTAYEQYF